This T cell receptor (beta chain) was identified during a study of shared clonotypes between healthy human individuals. Comment on this clone: An end of the junction differs from the germline gene, which may be a read error.

Assay: immunoSEQ multiplex PCR; the TCRdb copy retains only in-frame clones and omits some. The sample lists some 630,000 clones; around 96% were seen once. CD45RO negativity and positive selection for CCR7 defined naive CD8 cells, a population that excluded terminally differentiated effector memory CD45RA+ cells. In germline, CDR1 is LNHNV, CDR2 YYDKDF (reference sequence). This CDR3 spans 15 amino acids. This chain uses TRBV15 with TRBJ2-5; 8 nucleotides match TRBD1. Sequenced: naive CD8+ T cells sorted from blood. The receptor was derived from a woman in her 30s in good health. The CDR3 reads CATSRDVGQVLIQYF. The CDR3 DNA is TGTGCCACCAGCCGAGACGTGGGACAGGTCTTAATCCAGTACTTC.